This T cell receptor beta chain emerged from a study of OX40 agonist ivuxolimab in advanced cancers. Study in general: While on treatment, patients had intravenous ivuxolimab at 0.01 to 10 mg/kg every 2 weeks. Age averaged roughly 60 years (range roughly 23 to 79), and more than 80% were male.

Measured with immunoSEQ multiplex PCR; TCRdb has only the in-frame clones, and not every one. The sample has some 70,000 clones, roughly four fifths seen once. V dropped 6 bases and J dropped 0; count of bases not matched to a gene: 7. The CDR3 extends over 15 amino acids. The V gene's germline CDR1 is SGHTA and CDR2 FQGNSA. Study-wide results and limits: The 0.1-3.0 mg/kg partial responders had among the lowest clonal expansion. Both CD4+ and CD8+ T cell populations in blood had undergone clonal expansion by week 6 at 0.1 to 3.0 mg/kg.

A note on this clone: Its cognate antigen is unknown.

The source of this sequence is an adult with an advanced solid tumor such as melanoma, head and neck, liver or kidney cancer. The rearrangement uses TRBV7-2 and TRBJ2-7; 8 bases are a match to TRBD2. The sample here was CD4+ or CD8+ T cells sorted from blood, taken in a trial of the OX40 agonist ivuxolimab. The chain's CDR3 is CASRLGGGTSYEQYF. The DNA for the CDR3 is TGTGCCAGCAGGCTCGGGGGGGGCACCTCCTACGAGCAGTACTTC.